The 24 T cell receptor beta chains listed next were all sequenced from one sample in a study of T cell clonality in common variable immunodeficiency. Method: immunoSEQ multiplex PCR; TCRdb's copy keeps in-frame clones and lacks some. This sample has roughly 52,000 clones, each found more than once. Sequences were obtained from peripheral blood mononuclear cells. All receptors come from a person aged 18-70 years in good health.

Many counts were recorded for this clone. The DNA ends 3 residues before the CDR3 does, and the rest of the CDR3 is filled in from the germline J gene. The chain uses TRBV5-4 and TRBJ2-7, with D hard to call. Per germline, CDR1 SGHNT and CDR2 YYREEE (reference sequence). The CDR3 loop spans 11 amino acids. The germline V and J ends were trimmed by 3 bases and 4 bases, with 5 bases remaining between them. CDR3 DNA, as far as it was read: TGTGCCAGCAGCTCAAATTACGAG. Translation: CASSSNYE. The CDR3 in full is CASSSNYEQYF.

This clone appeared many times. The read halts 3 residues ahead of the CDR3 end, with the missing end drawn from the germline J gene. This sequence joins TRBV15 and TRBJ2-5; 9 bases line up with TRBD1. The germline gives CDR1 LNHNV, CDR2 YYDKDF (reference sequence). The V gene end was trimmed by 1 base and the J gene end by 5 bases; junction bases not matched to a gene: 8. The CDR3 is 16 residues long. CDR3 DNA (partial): TGTGCCACCAGCAGAGGACCCACAGGGGGCCTCGAGACC. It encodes CATSRGPTGGLET. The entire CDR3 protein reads CATSRGPTGGLETQYF.

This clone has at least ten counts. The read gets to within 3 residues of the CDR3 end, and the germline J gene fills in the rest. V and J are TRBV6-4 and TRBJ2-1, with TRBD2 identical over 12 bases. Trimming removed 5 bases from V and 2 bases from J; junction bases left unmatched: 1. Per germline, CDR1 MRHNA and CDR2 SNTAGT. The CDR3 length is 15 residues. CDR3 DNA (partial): TGTGCCAGCAGTAGACTAGCGGGAGCCTACAATGAG. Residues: CASSRLAGAYNE. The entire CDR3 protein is CASSRLAGAYNEQFF.

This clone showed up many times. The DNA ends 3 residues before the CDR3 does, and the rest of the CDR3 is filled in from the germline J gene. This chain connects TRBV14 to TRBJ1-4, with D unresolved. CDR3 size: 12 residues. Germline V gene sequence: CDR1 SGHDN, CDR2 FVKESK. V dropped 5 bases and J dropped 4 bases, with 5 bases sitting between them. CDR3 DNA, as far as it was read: TGTGCCAGCAGCTTCAGTAATGAAAAA. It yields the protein CASSFSNEK. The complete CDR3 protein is CASSFSNEKLFF.

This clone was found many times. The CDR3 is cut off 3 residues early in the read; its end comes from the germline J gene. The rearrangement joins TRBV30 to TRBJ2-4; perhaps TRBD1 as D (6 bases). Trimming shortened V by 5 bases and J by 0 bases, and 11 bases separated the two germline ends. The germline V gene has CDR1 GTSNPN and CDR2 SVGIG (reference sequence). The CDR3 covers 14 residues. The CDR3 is CAWGTPLAKNIQYF. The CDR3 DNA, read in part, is TGTGCCTGGGGGACACCTCTAGCCAAAAACATT. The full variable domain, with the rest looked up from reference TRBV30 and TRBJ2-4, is SQTIHQWPATLVQPVGSPLSLECTVEGTSNPNLYWYRQAAGRGLQLLFYSVGIGQISSEVPQNLSASRPQDRQFILSSKKLLLSDSGFYLCAWGTPLAKNIQYFGAGTRLSVL.

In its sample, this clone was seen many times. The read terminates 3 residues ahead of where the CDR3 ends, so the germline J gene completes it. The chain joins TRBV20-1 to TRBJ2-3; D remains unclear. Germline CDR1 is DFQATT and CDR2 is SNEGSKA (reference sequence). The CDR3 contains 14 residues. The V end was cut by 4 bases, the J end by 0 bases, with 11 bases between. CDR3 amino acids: CSAIPFTSTDTQYF. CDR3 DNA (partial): TGCAGTGCTATCCCTTTTACTAGCACAGATACG.

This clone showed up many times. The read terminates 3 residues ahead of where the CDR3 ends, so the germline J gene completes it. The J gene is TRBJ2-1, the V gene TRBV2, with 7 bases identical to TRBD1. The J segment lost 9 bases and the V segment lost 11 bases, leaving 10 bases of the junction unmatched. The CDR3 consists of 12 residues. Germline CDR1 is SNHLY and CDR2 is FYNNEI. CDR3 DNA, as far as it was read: TGTGCCGGCGACAGGGAAAGGAGTGAG. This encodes CAGDRERSE. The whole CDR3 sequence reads CAGDRERSEQFF.

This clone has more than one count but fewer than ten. The CDR3 bases that were read are TGTGCCAGCAGCTTATCGTCAGTCGAG. Amino acid sequence: CASSLSSVE. The entire CDR3 is CASSLSSVEQYF. V gene TRBV11-2 combines with J gene TRBJ2-7; D not resolved. The read terminates 3 residues ahead of where the CDR3 ends, so the germline J gene completes it. Germline V gives CDR1 SGHAT, CDR2 FQNNGV. V shed 2 bases and J shed 6 bases, with 8 bases lying between them. The CDR3 is 12 amino acids. The full variable domain, with the rest looked up from reference TRBV11-2 and TRBJ2-7, is EAGVAQSPRYKIIEKRQSVAFWCNPISGHATLYWYQQILGQGPKLLIQFQNNGVVDDSQLPKDRFSAERLKGVDSTLKIQPAKLEDSAVYLCASSLSSVEQYFGPGTRLTVT.

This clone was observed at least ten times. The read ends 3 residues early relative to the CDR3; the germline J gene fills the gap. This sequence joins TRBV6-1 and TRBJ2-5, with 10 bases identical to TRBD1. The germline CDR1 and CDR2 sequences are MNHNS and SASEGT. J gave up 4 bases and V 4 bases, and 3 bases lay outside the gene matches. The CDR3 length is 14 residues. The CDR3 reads CASSGGTGAETQYF. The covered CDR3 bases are TGTGCCAGCAGTGGCGGGACAGGGGCAGAGACC.

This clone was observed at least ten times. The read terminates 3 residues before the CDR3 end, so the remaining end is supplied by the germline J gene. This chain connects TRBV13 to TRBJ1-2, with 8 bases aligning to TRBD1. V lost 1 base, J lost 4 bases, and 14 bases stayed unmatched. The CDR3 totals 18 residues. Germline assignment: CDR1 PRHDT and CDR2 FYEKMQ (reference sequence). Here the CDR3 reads CASSLAGDRYSFSYGYTF. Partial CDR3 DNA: TGTGCCAGCAGCTTAGCCGGGGACAGGTACTCCTTCTCCTATGGC.

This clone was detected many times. CDR3 bases read: TGTGCCAGTAGTGGACTAGCGGCTAGCACAGATACG. Translated, it gives CASSGLAASTDT. The CDR3, in full, reads CASSGLAASTDTQYF. This rearrangement joins TRBV19 to TRBJ2-3; 10 bases agree with TRBD2. The CDR3 extends 3 residues past the end of the read, so its final part is completed from the germline J gene. J lost 0 bases, V lost 5 bases, and 2 bases had no gene match. The CDR3 is made up of 15 amino acids. The germline V gene encodes CDR1 LNHDA and CDR2 SQIVND (reference sequence).

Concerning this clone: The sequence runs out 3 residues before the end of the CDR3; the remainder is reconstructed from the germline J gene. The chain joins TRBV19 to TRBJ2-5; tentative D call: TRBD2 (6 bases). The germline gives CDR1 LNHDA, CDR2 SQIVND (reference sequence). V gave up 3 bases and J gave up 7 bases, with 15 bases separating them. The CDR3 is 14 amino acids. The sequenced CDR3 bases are TGTGCCAGTAGTATTCGCCAACCCGGGGGGACC. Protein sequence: CASSIRQPGGT. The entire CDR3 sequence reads CASSIRQPGGTQYF.

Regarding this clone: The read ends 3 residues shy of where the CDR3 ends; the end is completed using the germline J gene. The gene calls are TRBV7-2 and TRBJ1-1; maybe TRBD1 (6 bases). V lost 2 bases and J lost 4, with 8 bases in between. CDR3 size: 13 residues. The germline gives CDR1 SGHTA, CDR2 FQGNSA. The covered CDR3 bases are TGTGCCAGCAGCTTAACAGGGATCACTGAA. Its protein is CASSLTGITE. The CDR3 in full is CASSLTGITEAFF.

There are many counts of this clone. The CDR3 bases that were read are TGTGCCAGCAGCTTGGGGGGGAGCGCCTATGGC. Protein product: CASSLGGSAYG. The CDR3, in full, reads CASSLGGSAYGYTF. This rearrangement joins TRBV7-2 to TRBJ1-2; TRBD1 is a possible D gene (5 bases). Read sequence stops 3 residues before the CDR3 end, and the germline J gene provides the missing end. The germline V and J ends were trimmed by 3 bases and 4 bases, with 12 bases remaining between them. The CDR3 runs to 14 residues. The germline V gene has CDR1 SGHTA and CDR2 FQGNSA.

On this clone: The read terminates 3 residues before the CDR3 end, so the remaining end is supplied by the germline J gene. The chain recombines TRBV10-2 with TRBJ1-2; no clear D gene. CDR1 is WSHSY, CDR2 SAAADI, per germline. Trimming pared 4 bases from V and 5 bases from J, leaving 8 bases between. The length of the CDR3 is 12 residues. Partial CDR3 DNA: TGCGCCAGCAGTGGTACATTTTATGGC. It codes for CASSGTFYG. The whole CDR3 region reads CASSGTFYGYTF.

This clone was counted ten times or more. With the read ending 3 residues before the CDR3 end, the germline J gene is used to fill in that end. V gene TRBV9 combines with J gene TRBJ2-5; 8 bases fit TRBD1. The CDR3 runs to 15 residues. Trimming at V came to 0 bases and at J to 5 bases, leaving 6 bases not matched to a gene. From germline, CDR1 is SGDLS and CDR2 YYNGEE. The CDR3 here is CASSVVGRGLETQYF. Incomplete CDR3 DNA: TGTGCCAGCAGCGTAGTGGGCAGGGGGCTGGAGACC.

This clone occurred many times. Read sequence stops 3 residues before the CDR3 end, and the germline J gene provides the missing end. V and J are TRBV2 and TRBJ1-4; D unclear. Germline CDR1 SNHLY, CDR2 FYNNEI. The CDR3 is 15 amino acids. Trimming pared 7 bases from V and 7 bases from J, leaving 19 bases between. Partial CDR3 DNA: TGTGCCAGCAAGCTCCAGGATTTGTTAGGTGAAAAA. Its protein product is CASKLQDLLGEK. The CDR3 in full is CASKLQDLLGEKLFF.

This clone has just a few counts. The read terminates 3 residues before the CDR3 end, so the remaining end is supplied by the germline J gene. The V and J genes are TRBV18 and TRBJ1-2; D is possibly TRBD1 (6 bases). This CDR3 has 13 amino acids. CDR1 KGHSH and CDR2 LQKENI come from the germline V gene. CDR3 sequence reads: CASSPGQSYDYTF. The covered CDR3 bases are TGTGCCAGCTCACCCGGACAGTCCTACGAC.

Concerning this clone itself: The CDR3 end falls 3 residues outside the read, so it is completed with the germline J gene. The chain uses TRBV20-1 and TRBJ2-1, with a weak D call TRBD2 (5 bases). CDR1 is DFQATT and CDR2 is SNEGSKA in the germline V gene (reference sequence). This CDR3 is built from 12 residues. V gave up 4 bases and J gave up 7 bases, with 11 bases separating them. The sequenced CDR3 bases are TGCAGTGCTATAGGACTCGGGAATGAG. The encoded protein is CSAIGLGNE. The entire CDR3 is CSAIGLGNEQFF.

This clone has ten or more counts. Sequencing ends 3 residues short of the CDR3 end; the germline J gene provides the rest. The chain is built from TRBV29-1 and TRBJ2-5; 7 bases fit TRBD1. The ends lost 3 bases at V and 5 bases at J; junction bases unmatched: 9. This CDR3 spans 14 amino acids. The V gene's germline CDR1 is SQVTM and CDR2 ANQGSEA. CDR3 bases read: TGCAGCGTTGAGGATACAGGGGTCGGGGAGACC. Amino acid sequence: CSVEDTGVGET. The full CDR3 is CSVEDTGVGETQYF.

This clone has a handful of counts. CDR3 DNA (partial): TGTGCCAGTAGTACCCAGGTGTCGGGGGAGACG. Translating gives CASSTQVSGET. The full CDR3 reads CASSTQVSGETQYF. The rearrangement joins TRBV19 to TRBJ2-3, with D perhaps TRBD2 (6 bases). The missing CDR3 end, 3 residues past where the read stops, is filled in from the germline J gene. There are 14 residues in the CDR3. Germline lookup yields CDR1 LNHDA and CDR2 SQIVND (reference sequence).

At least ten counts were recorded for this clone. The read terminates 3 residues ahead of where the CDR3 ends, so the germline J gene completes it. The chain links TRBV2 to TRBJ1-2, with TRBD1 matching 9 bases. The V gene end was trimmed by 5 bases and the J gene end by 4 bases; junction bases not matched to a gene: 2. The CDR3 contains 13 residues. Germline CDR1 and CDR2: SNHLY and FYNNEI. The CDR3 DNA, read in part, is TGTGCCAGCAGTCCGGGACAGGGCTATGGC. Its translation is CASSPGQGYG. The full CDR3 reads CASSPGQGYGYTF.

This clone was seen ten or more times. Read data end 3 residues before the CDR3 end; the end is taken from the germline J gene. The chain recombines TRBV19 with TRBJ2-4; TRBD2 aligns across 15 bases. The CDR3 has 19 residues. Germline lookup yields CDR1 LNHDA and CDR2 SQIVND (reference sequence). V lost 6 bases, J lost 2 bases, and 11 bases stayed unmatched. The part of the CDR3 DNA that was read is TGTGCCAGTAGACCCCGGACTAGCGGGAGGGGGAGAACCAAAAACATT. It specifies CASRPRTSGRGRTKNI. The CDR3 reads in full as CASRPRTSGRGRTKNIQYF.

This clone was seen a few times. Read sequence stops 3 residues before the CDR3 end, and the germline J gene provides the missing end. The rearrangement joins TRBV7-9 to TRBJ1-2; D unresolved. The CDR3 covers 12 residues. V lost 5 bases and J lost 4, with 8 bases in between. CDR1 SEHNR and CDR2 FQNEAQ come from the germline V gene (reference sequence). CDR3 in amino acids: CASSHEPYGYTF. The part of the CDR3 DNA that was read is TGTGCCAGCAGCCACGAGCCCTATGGC.